Included here is one T cell receptor (beta chain) sequence, with context. Other DNA variants within this sample encode the same CDR3. The data were obtained in a study of blood T cell repertoires in COVID-19. The repertoire was sequenced with immunoSEQ multiplex PCR; TCRdb's copy has only in-frame clones and lacks some. The sample carries around 130,000 clones, 86% recorded once. V was cut by 0 bases and J by 2 bases, with 8 bases left in between. CDR1 and CDR2 from the germline V gene are WSHSY and SAAADI. The CDR3 is 15 amino acids. The TCR comes from a man aged 35 to 55 with acute or convalescent COVID-19. The V and J genes are TRBV10-2 and TRBJ1-5, with D possibly matching TRBD1 (6 bases). The sequenced sample consisted of peripheral blood. The CDR3 spells CASSESGHRNQPQHF. For the CDR3, the DNA is TGCGCCAGCAGTGAGTCGGGACATCGCAATCAGCCCCAGCATTTT.